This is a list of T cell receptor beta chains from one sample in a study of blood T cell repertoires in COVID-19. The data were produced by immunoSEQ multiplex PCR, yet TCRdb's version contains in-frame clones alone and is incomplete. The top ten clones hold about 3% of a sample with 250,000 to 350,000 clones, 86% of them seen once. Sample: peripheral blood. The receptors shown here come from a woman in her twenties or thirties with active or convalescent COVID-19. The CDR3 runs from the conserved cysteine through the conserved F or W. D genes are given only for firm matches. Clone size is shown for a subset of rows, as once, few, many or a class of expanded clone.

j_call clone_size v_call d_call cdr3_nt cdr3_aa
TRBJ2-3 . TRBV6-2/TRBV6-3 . TGTGCCAGCAGTTACCGACGACTGGATACTAGCACAGATACGCAGTATTTT CASSYRRLDTSTDTQYF
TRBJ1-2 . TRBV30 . TGTGCCTTCCCTACCGGCTGGGCCCCTAACTATGGCTACACCTTC CAFPTGWAPNYGYTF
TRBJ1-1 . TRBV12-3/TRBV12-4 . TGTGCCAGCAGGTTTACAGGGTTGGCTGAAGCTTTCTTT CASRFTGLAEAFF
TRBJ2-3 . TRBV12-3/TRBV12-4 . TGTGCCAGCAGTTTTCTACGCACAGATACGCAGTATTTT CASSFLRTDTQYF
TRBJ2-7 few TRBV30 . TGTGCCTGGAGCGCCCGCGGTTACGAGCAGTACTTC CAWSARGYEQYF
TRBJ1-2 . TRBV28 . TGTGCCAGCAGTTTATTATCTCTAACTAACTATGGCTACACCTTC CASSLLSLTNYGYTF
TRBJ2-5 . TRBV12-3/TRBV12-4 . TGTGCCAGCGGGTTGATGGGCGCCGAGACCCAGTACTTC CASGLMGAETQYF
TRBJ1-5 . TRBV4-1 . TGCGCCAGCAGCCAAGAGTCAGGGACTAATCAGCCCCAGCATTTT CASSQESGTNQPQHF
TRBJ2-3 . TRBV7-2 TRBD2 TGTGCCAGCGGTGTGGGGGAGGGAAGGACGCAGTATTTT CASGVGEGRTQYF
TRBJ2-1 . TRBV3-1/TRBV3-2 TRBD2 TGTGCCAGCAGCCAAGAGACTAGCGGGGAAAATGAGCAGTTCTTC CASSQETSGENEQFF
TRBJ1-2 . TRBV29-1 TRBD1 TGCAGCGTTGAACAGGGGGTGGTCTATGGCTACACCTTC CSVEQGVVYGYTF
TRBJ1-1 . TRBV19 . TGTGCCAGTAGTCCGACAGGATCGAACACTGAAGCTTTCTTT CASSPTGSNTEAFF
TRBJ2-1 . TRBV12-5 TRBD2 TGTGCTACCTCAGATAGCGGGGGGGTGAATGAGCAGTTCTTC CATSDSGGVNEQFF
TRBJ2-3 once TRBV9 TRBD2 TGTGCCAGCAGCGTAGTATCAGCGGGGGTTTTCACAGATACGCAGTATTTT CASSVVSAGVFTDTQYF
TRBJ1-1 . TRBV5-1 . TGCGCCAGCAGCTTGGATGCTCCCGGAGGCACTGAAGCTTTCTTT CASSLDAPGGTEAFF
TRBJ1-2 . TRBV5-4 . TGTGCCAGCAGCTTAGGGGGGGGCTTAGGCTATGGCTACACCTTC CASSLGGGLGYGYTF
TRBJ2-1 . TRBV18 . TGTGCCAGCTCACCAGGGAGTTACAATGAGCAGTTCTTC CASSPGSYNEQFF
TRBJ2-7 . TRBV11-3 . TGTGCCAGCAGCTTAGCGTCAGGCCCCTACTACGAGCAGTACTTC CASSLASGPYYEQYF
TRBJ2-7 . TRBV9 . TGTGCCAGCAGCGTAGGGGGAGCAGCCTACGAGCAGTACTTC CASSVGGAAYEQYF
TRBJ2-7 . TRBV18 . TGTGCCAGCTCACCAAGACAGTCCTACGAGCAGTACTTC CASSPRQSYEQYF
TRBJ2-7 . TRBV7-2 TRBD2 TGTGCCAGCAGCTTAGGATTCACGCGGGGGGGGCCGCAGTCCTACGAGCAGTACTTC CASSLGFTRGGPQSYEQYF
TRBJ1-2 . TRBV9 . TGTGCCAGCAGCGTAATGGAGGGAAGCTACACCTTC CASSVMEGSYTF
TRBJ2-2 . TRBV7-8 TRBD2 TGTGCCAGCAGCTTAGTGGCAGGGAGGGGAACCGGGGAGCTGTTTTTT CASSLVAGRGTGELFF
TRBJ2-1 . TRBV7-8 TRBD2 TGTGCCAGCAAGCTAAGCGGGGGGCCAAACAATGAGCAGTTCTTC CASKLSGGPNNEQFF
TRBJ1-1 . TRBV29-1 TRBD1 TGCAGCGGGGACAGAATGAACACTGAAGCTTTCTTT CSGDRMNTEAFF
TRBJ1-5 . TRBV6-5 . TGTGCCAGCAGTTCCAGTAATGATCAGCCCCAGCATTTT CASSSSNDQPQHF